The present entry profiles one T cell receptor beta chain with its context. Antigen unknown. With 5 bases removed from V and 1 base from J, the gap between germline ends came to 12 bases. Germline CDR1 MNHEY, CDR2 SVGAGI. The CDR3 spans 14 residues. This entry is derived from a study of T cell repertoires in cytomegalovirus infection. About the study: Public TCR beta signatures were indicative of both CMV infection and a matching HLA type. Study conclusions and caveats: Accumulated public TCR beta family frequency recognized individuals carrying CMV together with the relevant HLA. The ex vivo response showed dominance by HLA-C-restricted CMV-specific TCR beta clonotypes.

Each CDR3 protein gets one entry after TCRdb re-called the reads with MiXCR. The sample has roughly 100,000 distinct CDR3 sequences, over 40% seen once. This chain connects TRBV6-5 to TRBJ2-7; no definite D call. The sequence derives from a human donor in good health (CMV status not recorded). Some clones in this sample may be carry-over from other donors' samples. This sample comprised CD8+ T cells from cultured PBMCs, obtained from culture after CMV antigen stimulation. In DNA form, the CDR3 reads TGTGCCAGCAGTGATCTCCCCCCTTCCTACGAGCAGTACTTC. It specifies CASSDLPPSYEQYF.